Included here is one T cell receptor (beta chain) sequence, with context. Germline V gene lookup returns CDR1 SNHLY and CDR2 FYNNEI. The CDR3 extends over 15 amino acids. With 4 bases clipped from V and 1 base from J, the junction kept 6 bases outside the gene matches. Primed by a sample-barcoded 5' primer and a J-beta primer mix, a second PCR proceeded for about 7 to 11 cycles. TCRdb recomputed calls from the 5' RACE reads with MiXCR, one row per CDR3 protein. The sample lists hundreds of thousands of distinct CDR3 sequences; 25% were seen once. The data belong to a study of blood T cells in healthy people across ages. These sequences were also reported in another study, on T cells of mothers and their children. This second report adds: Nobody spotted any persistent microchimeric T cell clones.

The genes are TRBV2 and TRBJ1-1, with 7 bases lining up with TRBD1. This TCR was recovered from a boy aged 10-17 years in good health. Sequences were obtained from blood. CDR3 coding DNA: TGTGCCAGCAGTGCCCTCGCAGGGGGGAACACTGAAGCTTTCTTT. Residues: CASSALAGGNTEAFF.